This TCR beta chain was recovered during a study of T cells in tuberculosis. Across the study: CD1B tetramers identified T cells specific for mycobacterial lipid GMM. This South African cohort compared adolescents with or without latent tuberculosis against adults with active tuberculosis. Findings of the study overall: Smaller alpha distances in active tuberculosis partly reflected shorter CDR3-alpha lengths.

Libraries were prepared by immunoSEQ multiplex PCR; TCRdb keeps only in-frame clonotypes and omits some of them. In the table there are about 43,000 clones, 95% of which are singletons. Unsorted cryopreserved PBMC were sequenced, averaging about 92,000 T cells per clinical donor. Worth noting for this clone: Its antigen is still unknown.

Deletions cut 0 bases from V and 6 bases from J, with 16 bases between. Germline V CDR1 and CDR2: SGHRS, YFSETQ. CDR3 length: 15 residues. The origin of this receptor is a donor between 10 and 29 years old with latent tuberculosis or without tuberculosis infection. The chain couples TRBV5-1 to TRBJ2-7; possible D gene TRBD1, 6 bases. Sequencing used PBMCs. CDR3 sequence: CASSLGFTGLGEQYF. The CDR3 nucleotides are TGCGCCAGCAGCTTGGGGTTTACAGGGTTGGGCGAGCAGTACTTC.